This TCR beta chain was identified during a study of sequential checkpoint blockade in melanoma. Overall study context: Randomization was 1:1 between first-line nivolumab→ipilimumab and ipilimumab→nivolumab. Maintenance nivolumab came after either treatment sequence.

This CDR3 region has 14 residues. From germline, CDR1 is MNHEY and CDR2 SMNVEV (reference sequence). The junction had 5 bases not matched to a gene; V was cut back by 2 bases and J by 5 bases. Treatment described: randomized to nivolumab then ipilimumab (arm A) or the reverse (arm B). DNA-damaging chemotherapy had not been given to any patient beforehand. Sorted cells were live CD3+CD8+, lacking CD19 and CD56, from PBMCs. This table comes from immunoSEQ multiplex PCR, and its TCRdb copy is limited to in-frame clones, with some not included. The data show roughly 23,000 clones, 55% to 70% seen once. Sequenced material: CD8+ T cells sorted from blood (inferred from file names), taken from a patient given nivolumab and ipilimumab in sequence. The receptor's source is a human donor with melanoma. The rearrangement links TRBV27 to TRBJ1-2, with 7 nucleotides matching TRBD1. The CDR3 nucleotides are TGTGCCAGCAGTTTAAAGGGGGCGCAGTATGGCTACACCTTC. Translation gives CASSLKGAQYGYTF.